The rows below give T cell receptor beta chains drawn from one sample of a study of blood T cell repertoires in COVID-19. Measured with immunoSEQ multiplex PCR; TCRdb has only the in-frame clones, and not every one. This repertoire shows fewer than 200,000 clones, 76% found once; its top ten account for less than 4.5%. Sequencing input: peripheral blood. These TCRs come from a woman of 80 years or more with acute or convalescent COVID-19. CDR3s include the opening cysteine and the closing phenylalanine or tryptophan. A D gene is named only where the DNA matches it firmly. Clone size is stated in some rows and not others, as once, few, many or a class when expanded.

d_gene: TRBD1; abundance: few; j_gene: TRBJ1-1; v_gene: TRBV2; CDR3aa: CALKVQGPNTEAFF; CDR3nt: TGTGCCCTTAAGGTACAGGGGCCGAACACTGAAGCTTTCTTT
d_gene: TRBD1; abundance: NA; j_gene: TRBJ2-2; v_gene: TRBV29-1; CDR3aa: CSVRGQGSGELFF; CDR3nt: TGCAGCGTGAGGGGACAGGGCAGCGGGGAGCTGTTTTTT
d_gene: TRBD1; abundance: NA; j_gene: TRBJ2-7; v_gene: TRBV7-2; CDR3aa: CASIRGTDSYEQYF; CDR3nt: TGTGCCAGCATTAGAGGGACAGACTCCTACGAGCAGTACTTC
d_gene: NA; abundance: NA; j_gene: TRBJ2-2; v_gene: TRBV7-2; CDR3aa: CASSLFSIGTGSTGELFF; CDR3nt: TGTGCCAGCAGCTTATTTAGTATCGGAACAGGCTCCACCGGGGAGCTGTTTTTT
d_gene: TRBD1; abundance: NA; j_gene: TRBJ2-7; v_gene: TRBV30; CDR3aa: CAWKETGGGQQYF; CDR3nt: TGTGCCTGGAAGGAGACAGGGGGCGGCCAGCAGTACTTC
d_gene: TRBD1; abundance: NA; j_gene: TRBJ2-7; v_gene: TRBV7-8; CDR3aa: CASSTEDRGLYEQYF; CDR3nt: TGTGCCAGCAGCACCGAAGACAGGGGGCTCTACGAGCAGTACTTC
d_gene: TRBD2; abundance: few; j_gene: TRBJ2-1; v_gene: TRBV5-1; CDR3aa: CASSLEAGGSYNEQFF; CDR3nt: TGCGCCAGCAGCTTGGAAGCGGGGGGCTCCTACAATGAGCAGTTCTTC
d_gene: NA; abundance: once; j_gene: TRBJ2-1; v_gene: TRBV27; CDR3aa: CASSSPSSYNEQFF; CDR3nt: TGTGCCAGCAGTTCACCGAGCTCCTACAATGAGCAGTTCTTC
d_gene: TRBD2; abundance: NA; j_gene: TRBJ2-1; v_gene: TRBV4-2; CDR3aa: CASSQDRSGRANNEQFF; CDR3nt: TGTGCCAGCAGCCAAGATCGGAGCGGGAGGGCGAACAATGAGCAGTTCTTC
d_gene: TRBD1; abundance: NA; j_gene: TRBJ1-1; v_gene: TRBV7-9; CDR3aa: CASSLEGRGWTEAFF; CDR3nt: TGTGCCAGCAGCTTAGAAGGCAGGGGGTGGACTGAAGCTTTCTTT
d_gene: NA; abundance: NA; j_gene: TRBJ2-2; v_gene: TRBV30; CDR3aa: CAWSGGMNTGELFF; CDR3nt: TGTGCCTGGAGCGGGGGAATGAACACCGGGGAGCTGTTTTTT
d_gene: NA; abundance: NA; j_gene: TRBJ1-1; v_gene: TRBV9; CDR3aa: CASSSTANTEAFF; CDR3nt: TGTGCCAGCAGCTCGACAGCGAACACTGAAGCTTTCTTT
d_gene: NA; abundance: once; j_gene: TRBJ2-3; v_gene: TRBV10-3; CDR3aa: CAIRVQGADTQYF; CDR3nt: TGTGCCATCAGGGTGCAGGGCGCAGATACGCAGTATTTT
d_gene: NA; abundance: NA; j_gene: TRBJ1-5; v_gene: TRBV30; CDR3aa: CAWSLTDSNQPQHF; CDR3nt: TGTGCCTGGAGTTTGACAGATAGCAATCAGCCCCAGCATTTT
d_gene: TRBD1; abundance: NA; j_gene: TRBJ2-5; v_gene: TRBV11-2; CDR3aa: CASSFRTGDGETQYF; CDR3nt: TGTGCCAGCAGCTTCAGGACAGGGGATGGGGAGACCCAGTACTTC
d_gene: NA; abundance: NA; j_gene: TRBJ1-1; v_gene: TRBV6-1; CDR3aa: CASSEQPENTEAFF; CDR3nt: TGTGCCAGCAGTGAACAACCAGAGAACACTGAAGCTTTCTTT
d_gene: TRBD2; abundance: NA; j_gene: TRBJ2-7; v_gene: TRBV11-2; CDR3aa: CASSPLAGGPYEQYF; CDR3nt: TGTGCCAGCAGCCCGTTAGCGGGAGGTCCCTACGAGCAGTACTTC
d_gene: TRBD2; abundance: NA; j_gene: TRBJ2-1; v_gene: TRBV24-1; CDR3aa: CATSGRAGARGKSSYNEQFF; CDR3nt: TGTGCCACCAGTGGAAGGGCGGGAGCCCGTGGTAAAAGCTCCTACAATGAGCAGTTCTTC
d_gene: TRBD2; abundance: NA; j_gene: TRBJ2-7; v_gene: TRBV9; CDR3aa: CASSKLAGDSYEQYF; CDR3nt: TGTGCCAGCAGCAAATTAGCGGGAGACTCCTACGAGCAGTACTTC
d_gene: NA; abundance: NA; j_gene: TRBJ1-2; v_gene: TRBV7-2; CDR3aa: CASSSGTSNYGYTF; CDR3nt: TGTGCCAGCAGCTCTGGGACATCTAACTATGGCTACACCTTC
d_gene: NA; abundance: NA; j_gene: TRBJ1-1; v_gene: TRBV30; CDR3aa: CAWSSETNTEAFF; CDR3nt: TGTGCCTGGAGCTCGGAGACGAACACTGAAGCTTTCTTT
d_gene: NA; abundance: NA; j_gene: TRBJ1-6; v_gene: TRBV10-3; CDR3aa: CAISGQGDSPLHF; CDR3nt: TGTGCCATCAGTGGTCAGGGCGATTCACCCCTCCACTTT
d_gene: NA; abundance: NA; j_gene: TRBJ1-1; v_gene: TRBV18; CDR3aa: CASSTNKNTEAFF; CDR3nt: TGTGCCAGCTCAACTAACAAGAACACTGAAGCTTTCTTT
d_gene: TRBD2; abundance: NA; j_gene: TRBJ2-1; v_gene: TRBV5-1; CDR3aa: CASSLQLAGGYNEQFF; CDR3nt: TGCGCCAGCAGCTTGCAACTAGCGGGAGGCTACAATGAGCAGTTCTTC
d_gene: NA; abundance: NA; j_gene: TRBJ1-1; v_gene: TRBV29-1; CDR3aa: CSARNRESAFF; CDR3nt: TGCAGCGCTCGCAACAGGGAGAGCGCTTTCTTT